One sample yielded the 29 T cell receptor beta chains listed below, sequenced in a study of T cells after yellow fever vaccination. MiXCR, run by TCRdb on the 5' RACE reads, gives a single entry per CDR3 protein. The sample comprises about 300,000 distinct CDR3 sequences, around 7.3% of which are singletons, and over 15% rests with the top ten. Here the sequenced sample was PBMCs, taken more than 35 days after the first yellow fever vaccination. The receptors here all came from a man younger than 35 who received the YFV17D yellow fever vaccine.

This sequence joins TRBV7-2 and TRBJ1-5; D gene uncertain. Germline V lookup: CDR1 SGHTA, CDR2 FQGNSA. The CDR3 is made up of 12 amino acids. Trimming stripped 3 bases from V and 5 bases from J, with 5 bases between. DNA of the CDR3: TGTGCCAGCAGCTTCGGCTATCAGCCCCAGCATTTT. Residues: CASSFGYQPQHF.

This chain links TRBV2 with TRBJ2-1, with unresolved D. Germline CDR1 is SNHLY and CDR2 is FYNNEI. There are 14 residues in the CDR3. The V gene lost 4 bases and the J gene lost 7 bases, with 14 bases spanning the gap. The CDR3 sequence: CASSGSYTSNEQFF. CDR3 nucleotide sequence: TGTGCCAGCAGTGGGTCATACACATCTAATGAGCAGTTCTTC.

The genes are TRBV11-2 and TRBJ2-2; D unresolved. Germline-derived CDR1 and CDR2 are SGHAT and FQNNGV. Trimming stripped 7 bases from V and 6 bases from J, with 12 bases between. The CDR3 totals 13 residues. This CDR3 reads CASKISGAGELFF. Written as DNA, the CDR3 is TGTGCCAGCAAGATCAGTGGGGCCGGGGAGCTGTTTTTT.

The gene calls are TRBV2 and TRBJ1-5; D is uncertain. Between the trimmed V and J ends, which lost 7 bases and 5 bases, there was a span of 12 bases. Germline assignment: CDR1 SNHLY and CDR2 FYNNEI. CDR3 length: 13 residues. The CDR3 DNA follows: TGTGCCAGCACCCTTGAAACGGATCAGCCCCAGCATTTT. This encodes CASTLETDQPQHF.

This clonotype appeared a few times. The rearrangement joins TRBV7-9 to TRBJ1-5; maybe TRBD1 (5 bases). CDR1 and CDR2 from the germline V gene are SEHNR and FQNEAQ (reference sequence). This CDR3 spans 16 amino acids. With 5 bases removed from V and 2 bases from J, the gap between germline ends came to 16 bases. CDR3 region: CASSPGTPHGNQPQHF. Here the CDR3 DNA reads TGTGCCAGCAGCCCAGGGACGCCTCATGGCAATCAGCCCCAGCATTTT.

This clonotype was seen at least ten times. The chain has TRBV12-3 or TRBV12-4 and TRBJ2-7; 7 bases align to TRBD2. The CDR3 loop spans 14 amino acids. Trimming removed 3 bases from V and 3 bases from J; junction bases left unmatched: 5. The CDR3 coding sequence is TGTGCCAGCAGTTTCGCGGGCGGGGGCTACGAGCAGTACTTC. It encodes CASSFAGGGYEQYF.

The chain joins TRBV6-2 or TRBV6-3 to TRBJ2-5; the D gene is possibly TRBD2 (5 bases). This CDR3 spans 15 amino acids. With 6 bases removed from V and 4 bases from J, the gap between germline ends came to 18 bases. Looked up from germline, CDR1 is MNHEY and CDR2 is SVGEGT. The CDR3 nucleotides are TGTGCCAGCAGGGGTAAGGAGGTTAAAGGAGAGACCCAGTACTTC. Its protein is CASRGKEVKGETQYF.

This clonotype was detected only a few times. The chain is built from TRBV10-3 and TRBJ1-4; no firm D call. The V end was cut by 10 bases, the J end by 8 bases, with 23 bases between. Germline CDR1 ENHRY, CDR2 SYGVKD. CDR3 length: 15 residues. The CDR3: CATGDSYSVGEKLFF. In DNA, the CDR3 is TGTGCCACCGGGGATTCCTACTCCGTCGGGGAAAAACTGTTTTTT.

J is TRBJ2-2 and V is TRBV6-1; D gene unclear. V was clipped by 7 bases and J by 2 bases, with 11 bases between them. The V gene's germline CDR1 is MNHNS and CDR2 SASEGT. CDR3 size: 14 residues. This chain's CDR3 is CASTAGTNTGELFF. The CDR3 DNA is TGTGCCAGCACCGCAGGAACCAACACCGGGGAGCTGTTTTTT.

In its sample, this clonotype was seen a few times. The rearrangement joins TRBV30 to TRBJ1-2, with D hard to call. Per germline, CDR1 GTSNPN and CDR2 SVGIG (reference sequence). The CDR3 loop spans 12 amino acids. Trimming pared 0 bases from V and 5 bases from J, leaving 7 bases between. Written as DNA, the CDR3 is TGTGCCTGGAGTGTTCAGCTGTATGGCTACACCTTC. Its protein product is CAWSVQLYGYTF.

This clonotype was detected many times. The V gene is TRBV27, the J gene TRBJ2-1; D may be TRBD1 (5 bases). Germline lookup yields CDR1 MNHEY and CDR2 SMNVEV (reference sequence). V shed 2 bases and J shed 8 bases, with 22 bases lying between them. CDR3 size: 17 residues. The CDR3 DNA sequence: TGTGCCAGCAGTTTAAATCCCCACACAGGTTTTAGGGATGAGCAGTTCTTC. This sequence encodes CASSLNPHTGFRDEQFF.

This clonotype has just one count. The chain joins TRBV13 to TRBJ2-5; 7 bases are shared with TRBD1. The V gene end was trimmed by 5 bases and the J gene end by 5 bases; junction bases not matched to a gene: 14. The CDR3 extends over 16 amino acids. Germline assignment: CDR1 PRHDT and CDR2 FYEKMQ (reference sequence). This CDR3 is CASSIDRDSRQETQYF. In DNA form, the CDR3 reads TGTGCCAGCAGCATCGATCGGGACAGCAGACAGGAGACCCAGTACTTC.

There are many counts of this clonotype. This chain links TRBV28 with TRBJ2-5; D ambiguous. V dropped 5 bases and J dropped 8 bases, with 12 bases sitting between them. This CDR3 has 12 residues. CDR1 and CDR2 from the germline V gene are MDHEN and SYDVKM. The chain's CDR3 is CASSRTVNTQYF. The CDR3 region has the DNA TGTGCCAGCAGTCGGACGGTTAACACCCAGTACTTC.

This chain links TRBV6-5 with TRBJ2-3; no reliable D call. Germline V gene lookup returns CDR1 MNHEY and CDR2 SVGAGI. The length of the CDR3 is 15 residues. Trimming removed 0 bases from V and 4 bases from J, with 11 bases in between. This CDR3 reads CASSYSFTAADTQYF. CDR3 in DNA: TGTGCCAGCAGTTACTCTTTTACAGCAGCAGATACGCAGTATTTT.

This clonotype turned up a few times. The chain recombines TRBV2 with TRBJ1-6; D not resolved. Between the trimmed V and J ends, which lost 3 bases and 11 bases, there was a span of 8 bases. CDR3 size: 12 residues. Germline CDR1 reads SNHLY; CDR2 reads FYNNEI. The CDR3 coding sequence is TGTGCCAGCAGTGAGGAGGGCGCACCCCTCCACTTT. It codes for CASSEEGAPLHF.

This clonotype was counted between two and nine times. The chain employs TRBV4-1 and TRBJ1-2; maybe TRBD1 (6 bases). Per the germline V gene, CDR1 is MGHRA and CDR2 is YSYEKL. CDR3 length equals 15 residues. Between the trimmed V and J ends, which lost 5 bases and 7 bases, there was a span of 20 bases. The CDR3 region is CASSKGGGNPPGYTF. For the CDR3, the DNA is TGCGCCAGCAGCAAGGGGGGAGGTAACCCTCCTGGCTACACCTTC.

This clonotype was counted a few times. The chain carries TRBV12-3 or TRBV12-4 and TRBJ1-5, with D maybe TRBD1 (6 bases). V was cut by 7 bases and J by 6 bases, with 19 bases left in between. The CDR3 length is 15 residues. The CDR3 region is CASNRAGAEGQPQHF. The DNA of the CDR3 is TGTGCCAGCAATCGGGCAGGGGCGGAAGGTCAGCCCCAGCATTTT.

The table lists this clonotype with a few counts. The chain carries TRBV7-9 and TRBJ2-4; TRBD2 might be the D (5 bases). The CDR3 is 14 amino acids. The germline CDR1 and CDR2 sequences are SEHNR and FQNEAQ (reference sequence). The V end lost 6 bases, the J end lost 2 bases, and 11 bases lay between the germline ends. CDR3 DNA sequence: TGTGCCAGCAGGGCAGCGGCCCCCAAAAACATTCAGTACTTC. Protein product: CASRAAAPKNIQYF.

The V gene is TRBV20-1, the J gene TRBJ2-1; 8 bases map to TRBD2. The J segment lost 4 bases and the V segment lost 3 bases, leaving 11 bases of the junction unmatched. The CDR3 runs to 16 residues. Germline values: CDR1 DFQATT, CDR2 SNEGSKA (reference sequence). As DNA, the CDR3 is TGCAGTGCTAGGGGGGGGCGGGGGGCCTTGTACAATGAGCAGTTCTTC. This codes for CSARGGRGALYNEQFF.

This clonotype was observed a handful of times. The V and J genes are TRBV6-1 and TRBJ1-1; 8 nucleotides match TRBD1. The J segment lost 6 bases and the V segment lost 6 bases, leaving 12 bases of the junction unmatched. This CDR3 comprises 15 residues. Germline V gives CDR1 MNHNS, CDR2 SASEGT. CDR3 sequence: CASSPRTGMTAEAFF. The CDR3, as DNA: TGTGCCAGCAGCCCCAGGACAGGGATGACGGCTGAAGCTTTCTTT.

Concerning this clonotype: Possible read error: a much larger clone is one base away. The gene calls are TRBV7-8 and TRBJ2-3, with TRBD2 matching 8 bases. CDR3 size: 13 residues. Germline V gives CDR1 SGHVS, CDR2 FQNEAQ. J lost 6 bases, V lost 3 bases, and 2 bases had no gene match. CDR3 DNA: TGTGCCAGCAGCTTCGGGGGGGAGGATACGCAGTATTTT. Translating gives CASSFGGEDTQYF.

This clonotype was counted many times. The rearrangement joins TRBV7-2 to TRBJ2-1; possible D gene TRBD1, 5 bases. The germline V gene encodes CDR1 SGHTA and CDR2 FQGNSA. The CDR3 totals 17 residues. Deletions cut 5 bases from V and 0 bases from J, with 17 bases between. CDR3 loop: CASSLDVRAFSYNEQFF. The CDR3 nucleotides are TGTGCCAGCAGCCTCGACGTCAGGGCTTTCTCCTACAATGAGCAGTTCTTC.

This clonotype has ten or more counts. V and J are TRBV10-3 and TRBJ2-5; D ambiguous. This CDR3 region has 12 residues. CDR1 and CDR2 (germline): ENHRY, SYGVKD. V was trimmed by 11 bases and J by 1 base, leaving 11 bases between them. The CDR3 region has the DNA TGTGCCTCAAGCTACGGCCAAGAGACCCAGTACTTC. Translating gives CASSYGQETQYF.

V is TRBV29-1 and J is TRBJ1-1, with D uncertain. This CDR3 has 13 residues. V was clipped by 2 bases and J by 12 bases, with 19 bases between them. CDR1 is SQVTM and CDR2 is ANQGSEA in the germline V gene. The CDR3 sequence is CSVEKGASVETFF. The DNA for the CDR3 is TGCAGCGTTGAAAAAGGAGCTTCCGTGGAAACTTTCTTT. The variable domain in full, with the rest retrieved from reference TRBV29-1 and TRBJ1-1, is SAVISQKPSRDICQRGTSLTIQCQVDSQVTMMFWYRQQPGQSLTLIATANQGSEATYESGFVIDKFPISRPNLTFSTLTVSNMSPEDSSIYLCSVEKGASVETFFGQGTRLTVV.

The table lists this clonotype with a few counts. The chain recombines TRBV27 with TRBJ2-2; unclear D gene. Germline assignment: CDR1 MNHEY and CDR2 SMNVEV (reference sequence). V lost 10 bases and J 7 bases, leaving 10 bases between the germline ends. CDR3 length: 11 residues. CDR3 protein: CAILIDGELFF. CDR3 DNA sequence: TGTGCCATCCTGATAGACGGGGAGCTGTTTTTT.

This clonotype was seen more than once but under ten times. The J gene is TRBJ1-1, the V gene TRBV27, with a tentative D call TRBD1 (6 bases). CDR1 is MNHEY and CDR2 is SMNVEV in the germline V gene (reference sequence). The V end was cut by 6 bases, the J end by 6 bases, with 20 bases between. This CDR3 comprises 15 residues. This chain's CDR3 is CASRNRAPGVSEAFF. CDR3 sequence (DNA): TGTGCCAGCAGGAACAGGGCGCCGGGAGTCTCTGAAGCTTTCTTT.

This clonotype was picked up a small number of times. The chain combines TRBV4-1 with TRBJ1-1; unclear D gene. Germline lookup yields CDR1 MGHRA and CDR2 YSYEKL. The V and J ends lost 4 bases and 4 bases respectively, with 16 bases between them. This CDR3 is built from 15 residues. DNA of the CDR3: TGCGCCAGCAGCCCATCTCGGACGGCTGGCACTGAAGCTTTCTTT. This sequence encodes CASSPSRTAGTEAFF.

This clonotype was found a few times. The chain joins TRBV6-5 to TRBJ2-7, with D unclear. The length of the CDR3 is 14 residues. The V and J ends lost 0 bases and 2 bases respectively, with 8 bases between them. Germline loops: CDR1 MNHEY, CDR2 SVGAGI. CDR3 coding DNA: TGTGCCAGCAGTTACTCAGCGCAGACCTACGAGCAGTACTTC. This codes for CASSYSAQTYEQYF.

This clonotype has just a few counts. This sequence joins TRBV20-1 and TRBJ2-7; 7 nucleotides match TRBD2. CDR3 length: 13 residues. Per germline, CDR1 DFQATT and CDR2 SNEGSKA (reference sequence). The J segment lost 2 bases and the V segment lost 1 base, leaving 2 bases of the junction unmatched. For the CDR3, the DNA is TGCAGTGCTAGAGCGGCGGGGGCCTACGAGCAGTACGTC. It yields the protein CSARAAGAYEQYV.